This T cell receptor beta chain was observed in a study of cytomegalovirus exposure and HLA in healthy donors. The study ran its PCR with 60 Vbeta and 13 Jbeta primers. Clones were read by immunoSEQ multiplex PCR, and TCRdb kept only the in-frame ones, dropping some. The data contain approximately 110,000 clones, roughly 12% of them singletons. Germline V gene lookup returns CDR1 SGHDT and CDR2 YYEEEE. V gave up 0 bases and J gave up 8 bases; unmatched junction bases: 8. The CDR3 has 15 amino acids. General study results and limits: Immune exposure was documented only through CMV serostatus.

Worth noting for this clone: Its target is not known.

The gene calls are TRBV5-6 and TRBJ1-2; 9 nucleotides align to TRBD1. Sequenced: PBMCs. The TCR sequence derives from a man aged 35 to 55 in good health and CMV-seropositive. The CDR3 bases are TGTGCCAGCAGCTTGGCCCCCGGGACAGGGAGAGGCTACACCTTC. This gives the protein CASSLAPGTGRGYTF.